These 2 T cell receptor beta chains were all obtained from the same sample, sequenced in a study of cytomegalovirus exposure and HLA in healthy donors. PCR amplification relied on 60 Vbeta primers (plus 13 Jbeta primers). Only in-frame clones appear in the TCRdb table, and some are missing; sequencing was by immunoSEQ multiplex PCR. Seen in this sample are around 33,000 clones; the ten most common clones hold 4.5% to 5%. Sequencing used PBMCs. Receptors were obtained from a woman aged 40 to 50 in good health and CMV-seropositive.

This chain joins TRBV6-5 and TRBJ2-7; 8 bases fit TRBD1. Germline V gene data show CDR1 as MNHEY and CDR2 as SVGAGI. J gave up 3 bases and V 5 bases, and 6 bases lay outside the gene matches. The CDR3 consists of 14 residues. CDR3 sequence reads: CASSPRDRYYEQYF. The CDR3 DNA is TGTGCCAGCAGTCCCCGGGACAGGTACTACGAGCAGTACTTC.

This chain joins TRBV5-5 and TRBJ2-5, with D unresolved. The CDR3 sequence is 11 residues long. Looked up from germline, CDR1 is SGHKS and CDR2 is YYEKEE (reference sequence). Trimming pared 4 bases from V and 3 bases from J, leaving 4 bases between. The CDR3 region is CASSPEETQYF. Here the CDR3 DNA reads TGTGCCAGCAGCCCCGAAGAGACCCAGTACTTC.